This T cell receptor (beta chain) was sequenced for a study of identical twins. Germline values: CDR1 MNHNS, CDR2 SASEGT. With 7 bases removed from V and 6 bases from J, the gap between germline ends came to 18 bases. The CDR3 has 14 amino acids. General observations from the study: Cord blood's abundant beta clonotypes had fewer insertions, unlike memory repertoires. Sequences that were beta out-of-frame showed weaker excess twin sharing.

All of the donors were Caucasians in good health. TCRdb independently ran MiXCR on the 5' RACE reads; one entry per CDR3 protein. Of roughly 260,000 distinct CDR3 sequences listed, 7.5% are singletons. This clonotype showed up many times. Its antigen is unknown. This sample was shared with a second study, whose subject was yellow fever vaccine responses in identical twins. As reported in that work: Reported findings indicate that twins' vaccine T cell responses seemed partially convergent, partially personalized.

The sequence was collected from a woman younger than 35 in good health. The specimen was CD8+ T cells sorted from blood. The chain carries TRBV6-1 and TRBJ1-1; D remains unclear. In DNA form, the CDR3 reads TGTGCCAGCACCAACCAAAGAGGGAGGCCTGAAGCTTTCTTT. This gives the protein CASTNQRGRPEAFF.